This record looks at one T cell receptor beta chain sequence and its context. The antigen remains unidentified. Germline CDR1 and CDR2: SGHTA and FQGNSA. This CDR3 contains 15 residues. The germline V and J ends were trimmed by 5 bases and 9 bases, with 22 bases remaining between them. Clones were sequenced by immunoSEQ multiplex PCR, and TCRdb holds only the in-frame ones, with some missing. The repertoire consists of 2 million to 2.5 million clones, with approximately 96% occurring once and the leading ten covering over 0.1%. This sample stems from a study of shared clonotypes between healthy human individuals. Study-wide points: Despite large depth, rarefaction showed incomplete sorted-subset sequencing.

The sample consisted of naive CD4+ T cells sorted from blood. The sample's subset: CD45RA+ positively selected. The chain combines TRBV7-2 with TRBJ2-5; D is tentatively TRBD1 or TRBD2 (7 bases each). This clonotype was obtained from a man aged 18 to 35 in good health. The CDR3 nucleotides are TGTGCCAGCAGCCGCCAGATGACTAGCCAGGGGGCCCAGTACTTC. This translates into CASSRQMTSQGAQYF. The complete variable domain, with remaining parts taken from reference TRBV7-2 and TRBJ2-5, reads GAGVSQSPSNKVTEKGKDVELRCDPISGHTALYWYRQSLGQGLEFLIYFQGNSAPDKSGLPSDRFSAERTGGSVSTLTIQRTQQEDSAVYLCASSRQMTSQGAQYFGPGTRLLVL.